One sample yielded the 27 T cell receptor beta chains listed below, sequenced in a study of blood T cell repertoires in COVID-19. Measured with immunoSEQ multiplex PCR; TCRdb has only the in-frame clones, and not every one. Of some 150,000 clones in the sample, about 75% were seen once. Source material: PBMCs or T cells enriched from blood (not recorded which). These receptor sequences come from a woman between 50 and 59 years old who had recovered from COVID-19.

In its sample, this clone was seen once. The V and J genes are TRBV14 and TRBJ1-1; D not certain. The V end lost 1 base, the J end lost 10 bases, and 10 bases lay between the germline ends. The CDR3 covers 12 residues. Germline-derived CDR1 and CDR2 are SGHDN and FVKESK. The CDR3 DNA reads as TGTGCCAGCAGCCAAGGGGTAGGAGGAGCTTTCTTT. Translating gives CASSQGVGGAFF.

This sequence joins TRBV27 and TRBJ2-3, with D possibly matching TRBD2 (5 bases). The CDR3 is 14 amino acids. Trimming pared 5 bases from V and 1 base from J, leaving 10 bases between. Germline V gene lookup returns CDR1 MNHEY and CDR2 SMNVEV (reference sequence). CDR3 DNA sequence: TGTGCCAGCAGTCTTCGGACTGGCACAGATACGCAGTATTTT. Amino acids: CASSLRTGTDTQYF.

This clone has a count of ten or more. The sample holds other DNA sequences that translate to the same CDR3. The chain carries TRBV4-2 and TRBJ2-7, with 11 nucleotides matching TRBD2. The CDR3 is 15 amino acids. CDR1 LGHNA and CDR2 YNFKEQ come from the germline V gene. V dropped 0 bases and J dropped 3; count of bases not matched to a gene: 1. CDR3 nucleotide sequence: TGTGCCAGCAGCCAAGAAACTAGCGGGAGCTACGAGCAGTACTTC. Translation: CASSQETSGSYEQYF.

The V and J genes are TRBV9 and TRBJ2-3; D is perhaps TRBD2 (5 bases). V dropped 0 bases and J dropped 2 bases, with 13 bases sitting between them. The CDR3 totals 16 residues. CDR1 is SGDLS and CDR2 is YYNGEE in the germline V gene. The CDR3 bases are TGTGCCAGCAGCGTAGAGAGCGGATTTTTCACAGATACGCAGTATTTT. Amino acids: CASSVESGFFTDTQYF.

The chain carries TRBV5-1 and TRBJ1-4; 7 positions agree with TRBD1. Germline V CDR1 and CDR2: SGHRS, YFSETQ. The V and J ends lost 2 bases and 7 bases, in that order; junction bases with no gene match: 8. This CDR3 region has 15 residues. This chain's CDR3 is CASSFLQGSREKLFF. CDR3 nucleotide sequence: TGCGCCAGCAGCTTCTTACAGGGGTCGCGTGAAAAACTGTTTTTT.

The genes are TRBV11-3 and TRBJ2-2; D perhaps matches TRBD2 (5 bases). Germline V gene sequence: CDR1 SGHNT, CDR2 YENEEA. This CDR3 is built from 14 residues. V dropped 2 bases and J dropped 3 bases, with 7 bases sitting between them. Here the CDR3 reads CASSLYGDTGELFF. CDR3 sequence (DNA): TGTGCCAGCAGCTTATACGGGGACACCGGGGAGCTGTTTTTT.

The gene calls are TRBV27 and TRBJ2-3, with 7 positions matching TRBD1. Per the germline V gene, CDR1 is MNHEY and CDR2 is SMNVEV (reference sequence). CDR3 length: 16 amino acids. J gave up 3 bases and V 8 bases, and 14 bases lay outside the gene matches. In DNA, the CDR3 is TGTGCCAGCGGCCAACAGGGGTTTTCGGAAACAGATACGCAGTATTTT. Its protein is CASGQQGFSETDTQYF.

The chain combines TRBV18 with TRBJ1-1; a weak D match, TRBD1 (5 bases). The V end lost 3 bases, the J end lost 1 base, and 15 bases lay between the germline ends. This CDR3 contains 16 residues. Germline values: CDR1 KGHSH, CDR2 LQKENI. CDR3 protein: CASSPNRTGSNTEAFF. DNA of the CDR3: TGTGCCAGCTCACCCAACCGTACAGGTTCGAACACTGAAGCTTTCTTT.

The CDR3 is CASRRVGKDTQYF. Here the CDR3 DNA reads TGTGCCAGCAGGCGGGTTGGGAAGGATACGCAGTATTTT. The rearrangement joins TRBV11-2 to TRBJ2-3, with D perhaps TRBD2 (5 bases). Germline CDR1 is SGHAT and CDR2 is FQNNGV. This CDR3 comprises 13 residues. The germline V and J ends were trimmed by 6 bases and 6 bases, with 13 bases remaining between them.

This rearrangement joins TRBV19 to TRBJ1-6, with D tentatively TRBD1 (6 bases). CDR1 LNHDA and CDR2 SQIVND come from the germline V gene (reference sequence). V was trimmed by 2 bases and J by 7 bases, leaving 18 bases between them. This CDR3 spans 17 amino acids. The CDR3 region is CASSILRIGTGNSPLHF. The CDR3 DNA reads TGTGCCAGTAGTATATTACGGATTGGAACAGGGAATTCACCCCTCCACTTT.

This clone was observed a few times. The chain has TRBV4-1 and TRBJ1-1; 7 positions match TRBD1. With 4 bases clipped from V and 7 bases from J, the junction kept 12 bases outside the gene matches. The length of the CDR3 is 15 residues. CDR1 MGHRA and CDR2 YSYEKL come from the germline V gene. In DNA, the CDR3 is TGCGCCAGCAGCCCTGACGGCAGGGGGATCGGTGAAGCTTTCTTT. Translation gives CASSPDGRGIGEAFF.

The chain is built from TRBV27 and TRBJ1-4; 9 bases map to TRBD1. The CDR3 contains 16 residues. Unmatched junction bases numbered 8, after V lost 5 bases and J lost 4 bases. Germline CDR1 reads MNHEY; CDR2 reads SMNVEV (reference sequence). In DNA form, the CDR3 reads TGTGCCAGCAGTGATGGACAGGGGCTTAATAATGAAAAACTGTTTTTT. It yields the protein CASSDGQGLNNEKLFF.

This clone is a singleton in its sample. J is TRBJ1-3 and V is TRBV19; no definite D call. Germline V CDR1 and CDR2: LNHDA, SQIVND (reference sequence). The CDR3 has 14 residues. Trimming shortened V by 5 bases and J by 0 bases, and 8 bases separated the two germline ends. The CDR3 region has the DNA TGTGCCAGTAGTCTCTACTACTCTGGAAACACCATATATTTT. Its translation is CASSLYYSGNTIYF.

The chain recombines TRBV9 with TRBJ1-4, with D maybe TRBD1 (5 bases). CDR1 and CDR2 from the germline V gene are SGDLS and YYNGEE. The CDR3 contains 14 residues. V lost 7 bases and J 0 bases, leaving 10 bases between the germline ends. DNA of the CDR3: TGTGCCAGCTCCGGGGGTGCAACTAATGAAAAACTGTTTTTT. Translated: CASSGGATNEKLFF.

This chain connects TRBV12-3 or TRBV12-4 to TRBJ2-3; D is unclear. CDR3 size: 13 residues. V was shortened by 6 bases and J by 0 bases, with 7 bases between the two germline ends. DNA of the CDR3: TGTGCCAGCAGCGCGGCGAGCACAGATACGCAGTATTTT. The encoded protein is CASSAASTDTQYF.

The chain links TRBV12-5 to TRBJ2-7, with 9 nucleotides matching TRBD2. CDR1 and CDR2 from the germline V gene are LGHNT and FRNRAP. The ends lost 2 bases at V and 6 bases at J; junction bases unmatched: 8. CDR3 length: 15 residues. The CDR3 coding sequence is TGTGCTAGTGGTTTGCTACCGGGACTAGCTGCCGAGCAGTACTTC. Its translation is CASGLLPGLAAEQYF.

The V and J genes are TRBV7-3 and TRBJ2-1; D possibly corresponds to TRBD1 (6 bases). V shed 5 bases and J shed 0 bases, with 14 bases lying between them. The CDR3 sequence is 16 residues long. Per germline, CDR1 SGHTA and CDR2 FQGTGA. The CDR3 DNA reads as TGTGCCAGCAGCCGTGGGACAACTAGCTCCTACAATGAGCAGTTCTTC. Protein product: CASSRGTTSSYNEQFF.

Details on this clone: A junction end diverges from the germline sequence, so it may reflect a read error. This chain links TRBV30 with TRBJ2-1; 11 nucleotides line up with TRBD2. The CDR3 is 11 amino acids. Germline CDR1 reads GTSNPN; CDR2 reads SVGIG (reference sequence). CDR3 loop: CAWSVKLAGVF. The CDR3 DNA follows: TGTGCCTGGAGTGTAAAACTAGCGGGAGTCTTC.

This clone appeared once. The V gene is TRBV5-5, the J gene TRBJ2-1; 9 bases align to TRBD2. This CDR3 region has 17 residues. Germline V gene data show CDR1 as SGHKS and CDR2 as YYEKEE (reference sequence). J gave up 2 bases and V 2 bases, and 8 bases lay outside the gene matches. Written as DNA, the CDR3 is TGTGCCAGCAGCTTAAACGGAGCGGGAGGCGCCTACAATGAGCAGTTCTTC. It specifies CASSLNGAGGAYNEQFF.

J is TRBJ2-4 and V is TRBV5-6; D is ambiguous. V gave up 0 bases and J gave up 0 bases, with 7 bases separating them. The CDR3 contains 15 residues. Germline values: CDR1 SGHDT, CDR2 YYEEEE. The CDR3 protein is CASSLGPIAKNIQYF. Here the CDR3 DNA reads TGTGCCAGCAGCTTGGGGCCGATAGCCAAAAACATTCAGTACTTC.

This chain uses TRBV11-3 with TRBJ2-5, with a possible D match to TRBD1 (5 bases). Germline CDR1 and CDR2: SGHNT and YENEEA. The CDR3 loop spans 13 amino acids. V was pared by 4 bases and J by 3 bases, with 9 bases between. The CDR3 loop reads CASSWGYEETQYF. CDR3 DNA: TGTGCCAGCAGCTGGGGCTACGAAGAGACCCAGTACTTC.

The chain couples TRBV7-9 to TRBJ1-5; TRBD1 is a possible D gene (5 bases). Trimming removed 6 bases from V and 4 bases from J, with 13 bases in between. The CDR3 has 14 amino acids. CDR1 is SEHNR and CDR2 is FQNEAQ in the germline V gene (reference sequence). DNA of the CDR3: TGTGCCAGCAGTCCTGGGGGGGGGAATCAGCCCCAGCATTTT. It yields the protein CASSPGGGNQPQHF.

This chain connects TRBV3-1 (or the pseudogene TRBV3-2) to TRBJ1-2; D remains ambiguous. Per germline, CDR1 LGHDT and CDR2 YNNKEL (reference sequence). The V end was cut by 4 bases, the J end by 7 bases, with 13 bases between. This CDR3 is 13 amino acids long. CDR3 in amino acids: CASSPREAGGYTF. CDR3 DNA sequence: TGTGCCAGCAGCCCTCGGGAGGCTGGTGGCTACACCTTC.

This rearrangement joins TRBV30 to TRBJ1-1, with D tentatively TRBD1 (6 bases). This CDR3 has 13 amino acids. V shed 5 bases and J shed 0 bases, with 10 bases lying between them. Germline V gene sequence: CDR1 GTSNPN, CDR2 SVGIG (reference sequence). Here the CDR3 reads CAWSQGLNTEAFF. The DNA for the CDR3 is TGTGCCTGGTCCCAGGGGCTGAACACTGAAGCTTTCTTT.

This chain joins TRBV6-5 and TRBJ1-5, with TRBD1 matching over 8 bases. Losses at the gene ends were 4 bases for V and 10 bases for J; bases not matched to a gene: 15. Germline lookup yields CDR1 MNHEY and CDR2 SVGAGI. This CDR3 has 16 residues. The CDR3, as DNA: TGTGCCAGCAGTTCCCGACAGGGGTCCTCTAATAGTCCCCAGCATTTT. As protein: CASSSRQGSSNSPQHF.

The chain couples TRBV11-2 to TRBJ2-5, with D unclear. The CDR3 spans 12 residues. Germline CDR1 is SGHAT and CDR2 is FQNNGV. V gave up 5 bases and J gave up 4 bases, with 8 bases separating them. Here the CDR3 reads CASSRLRETQYF. In DNA form, the CDR3 reads TGTGCCAGCAGCCGTCTTCGAGAGACCCAGTACTTC. Complete variable domain (other parts from reference TRBV11-2 and TRBJ2-5): EAGVAQSPRYKIIEKRQSVAFWCNPISGHATLYWYQQILGQGPKLLIQFQNNGVVDDSQLPKDRFSAERLKGVDSTLKIQPAKLEDSAVYLCASSRLRETQYFGPGTRLLVL.

This chain joins TRBV10-3 and TRBJ2-1; 9 bases map to TRBD1. CDR1 and CDR2 from the germline V gene are ENHRY and SYGVKD. J lost 4 bases, V lost 6 bases, and 4 bases had no gene match. This CDR3 has 14 residues. Here the CDR3 reads CAISPTGGYNEQFF. The DNA for the CDR3 is TGTGCCATCAGCCCGACAGGGGGTTACAATGAGCAGTTCTTC.